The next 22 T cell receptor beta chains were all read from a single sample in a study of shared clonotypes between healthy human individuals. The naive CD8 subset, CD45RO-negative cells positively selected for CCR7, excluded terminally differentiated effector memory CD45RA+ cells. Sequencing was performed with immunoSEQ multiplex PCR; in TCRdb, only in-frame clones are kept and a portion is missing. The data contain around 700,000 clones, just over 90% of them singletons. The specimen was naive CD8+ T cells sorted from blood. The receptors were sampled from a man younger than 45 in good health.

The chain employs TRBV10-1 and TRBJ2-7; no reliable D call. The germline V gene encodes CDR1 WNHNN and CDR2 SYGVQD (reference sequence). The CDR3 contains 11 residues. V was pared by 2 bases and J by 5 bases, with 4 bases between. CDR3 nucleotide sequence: TGCGCCAGCAGTGAGGGCCACGAGCAGTACTTC. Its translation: CASSEGHEQYF.

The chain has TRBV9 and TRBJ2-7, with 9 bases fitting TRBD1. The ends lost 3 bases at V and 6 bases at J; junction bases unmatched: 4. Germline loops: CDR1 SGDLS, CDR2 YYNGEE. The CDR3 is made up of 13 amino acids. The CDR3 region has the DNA TGTGCCAGCAGCGCCGGGACAGGGTTCGAGCAGTACTTC. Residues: CASSAGTGFEQYF.

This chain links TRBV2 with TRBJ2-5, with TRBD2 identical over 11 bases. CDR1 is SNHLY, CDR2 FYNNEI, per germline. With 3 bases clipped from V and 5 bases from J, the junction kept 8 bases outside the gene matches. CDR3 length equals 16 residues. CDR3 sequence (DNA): TGTGCCAGCAGTGACGAACTAGCGGGAGCGGTTGAGACCCAGTACTTC. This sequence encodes CASSDELAGAVETQYF.

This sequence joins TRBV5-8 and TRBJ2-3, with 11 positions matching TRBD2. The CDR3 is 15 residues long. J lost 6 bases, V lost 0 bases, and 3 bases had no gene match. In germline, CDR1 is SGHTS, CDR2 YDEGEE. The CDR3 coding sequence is TGTGCCAGCAGCTTGGGGCTAGCGGGAGGTGATACGCAGTATTTT. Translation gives CASSLGLAGGDTQYF. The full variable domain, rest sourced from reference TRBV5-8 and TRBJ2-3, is EAGVTQSPTHLIKTRGQQATLRCSPISGHTSVYWYQQALGLGLQFLLWYDEGEERNRGNFPPRFSGRQFPNYSSELNVNALELEDSALYLCASSLGLAGGDTQYFGPGTRLTVL.

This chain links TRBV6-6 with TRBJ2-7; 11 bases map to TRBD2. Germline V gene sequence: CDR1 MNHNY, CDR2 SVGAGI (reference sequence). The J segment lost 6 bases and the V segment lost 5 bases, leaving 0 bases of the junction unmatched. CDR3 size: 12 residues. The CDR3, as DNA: TGTGCCAGCAGTACTAGCGGGAGCGAGCAGTACTTC. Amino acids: CASSTSGSEQYF.

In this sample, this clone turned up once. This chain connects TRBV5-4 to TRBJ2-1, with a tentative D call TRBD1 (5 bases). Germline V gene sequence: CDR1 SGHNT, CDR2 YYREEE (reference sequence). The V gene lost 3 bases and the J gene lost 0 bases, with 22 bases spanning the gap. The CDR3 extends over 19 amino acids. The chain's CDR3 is CASSSDTELGSSSYNEQFF. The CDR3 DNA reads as TGTGCCAGCAGCTCGGACACGGAGCTGGGTTCGAGCTCCTACAATGAGCAGTTCTTC.

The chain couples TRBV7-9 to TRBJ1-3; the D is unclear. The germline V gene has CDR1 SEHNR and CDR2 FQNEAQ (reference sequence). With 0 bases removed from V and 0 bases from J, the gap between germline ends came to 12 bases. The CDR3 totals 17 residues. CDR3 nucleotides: TGTGCCAGCAGCTTAGCGCTAAACGTTCCCTCTGGAAACACCATATATTTT. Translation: CASSLALNVPSGNTIYF.

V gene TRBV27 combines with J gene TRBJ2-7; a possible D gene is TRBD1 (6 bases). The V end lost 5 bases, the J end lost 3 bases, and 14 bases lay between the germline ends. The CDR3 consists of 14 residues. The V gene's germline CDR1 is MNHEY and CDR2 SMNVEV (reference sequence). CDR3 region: CASSNLGQSYEQYF. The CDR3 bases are TGTGCCAGCAGTAACTTAGGACAGAGCTACGAGCAGTACTTC.

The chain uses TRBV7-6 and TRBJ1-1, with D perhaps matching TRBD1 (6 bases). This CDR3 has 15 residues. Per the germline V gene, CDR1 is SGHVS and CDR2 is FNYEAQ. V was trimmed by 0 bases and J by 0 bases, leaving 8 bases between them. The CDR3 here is CASSLAQGLNTEAFF. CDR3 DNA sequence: TGTGCCAGCAGCTTAGCTCAGGGGCTGAACACTGAAGCTTTCTTT.

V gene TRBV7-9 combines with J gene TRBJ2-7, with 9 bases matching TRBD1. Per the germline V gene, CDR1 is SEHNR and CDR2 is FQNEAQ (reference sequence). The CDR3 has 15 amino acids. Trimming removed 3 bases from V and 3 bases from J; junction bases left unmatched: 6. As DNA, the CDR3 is TGTGCCAGCAGCTTGGACAGGGGCCGAATCTACGAGCAGTACTTC. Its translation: CASSLDRGRIYEQYF. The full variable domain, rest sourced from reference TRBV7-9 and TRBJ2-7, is DTGVSQNPRHKITKRGQNVTFRCDPISEHNRLYWYRQTLGQGPEFLTYFQNEAQLEKSRLLSDRFSAERPKGSFSTLEIQRTEQGDSAMYLCASSLDRGRIYEQYFGPGTRLTVT.

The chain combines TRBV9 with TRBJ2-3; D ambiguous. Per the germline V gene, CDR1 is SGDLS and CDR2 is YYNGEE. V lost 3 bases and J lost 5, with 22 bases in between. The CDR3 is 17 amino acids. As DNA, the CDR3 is TGTGCCAGCAGCGCCGAGCCAGAAGCCTCGGAAAGAGATACGCAGTATTTT. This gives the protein CASSAEPEASERDTQYF.

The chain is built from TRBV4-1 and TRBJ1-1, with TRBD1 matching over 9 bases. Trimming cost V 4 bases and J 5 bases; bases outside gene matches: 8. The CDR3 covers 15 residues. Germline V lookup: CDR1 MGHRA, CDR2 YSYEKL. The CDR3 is CASSPRDREPTEAFF. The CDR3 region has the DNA TGCGCCAGCAGCCCTCGGGACAGGGAACCGACTGAAGCTTTCTTT.

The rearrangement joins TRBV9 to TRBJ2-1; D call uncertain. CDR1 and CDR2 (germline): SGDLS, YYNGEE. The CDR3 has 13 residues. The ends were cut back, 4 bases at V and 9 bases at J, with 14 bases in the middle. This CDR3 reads CASSTLGGAEQFF. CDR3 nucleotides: TGTGCCAGCAGCACATTGGGTGGCGCTGAGCAGTTCTTC.

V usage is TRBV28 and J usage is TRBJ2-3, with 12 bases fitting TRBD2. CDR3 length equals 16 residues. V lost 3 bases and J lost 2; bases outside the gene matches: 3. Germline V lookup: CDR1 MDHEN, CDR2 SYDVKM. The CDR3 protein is CASSFGLAGYTDTQYF. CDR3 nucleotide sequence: TGTGCCAGCAGTTTCGGACTAGCGGGGTACACAGATACGCAGTATTTT.

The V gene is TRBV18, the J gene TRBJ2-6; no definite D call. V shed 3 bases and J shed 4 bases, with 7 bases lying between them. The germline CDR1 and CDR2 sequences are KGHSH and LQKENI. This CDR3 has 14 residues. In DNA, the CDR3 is TGTGCCAGCTCACCCTCTGGAGGGGCCAACGTCCTGACTTTC. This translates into CASSPSGGANVLTF.

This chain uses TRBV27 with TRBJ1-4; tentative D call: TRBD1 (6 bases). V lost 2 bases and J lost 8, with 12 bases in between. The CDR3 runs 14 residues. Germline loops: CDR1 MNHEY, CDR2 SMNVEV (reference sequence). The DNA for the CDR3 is TGTGCCAGCAGTTTACACAGGGCTGGGGAAAAACTGTTTTTT. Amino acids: CASSLHRAGEKLFF.

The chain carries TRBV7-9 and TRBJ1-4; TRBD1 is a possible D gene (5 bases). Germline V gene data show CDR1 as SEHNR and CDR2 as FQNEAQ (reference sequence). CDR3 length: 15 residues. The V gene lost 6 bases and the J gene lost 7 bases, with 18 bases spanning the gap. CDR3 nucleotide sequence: TGTGCCAGCAGACATGACGGTAGGGGAGGTGAAAAACTGTTTTTT. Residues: CASRHDGRGGEKLFF. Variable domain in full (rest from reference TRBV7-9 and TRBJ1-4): DTGVSQNPRHKITKRGQNVTFRCDPISEHNRLYWYRQTLGQGPEFLTYFQNEAQLEKSRLLSDRFSAERPKGSFSTLEIQRTEQGDSAMYLCASRHDGRGGEKLFFGSGTQLSVL.

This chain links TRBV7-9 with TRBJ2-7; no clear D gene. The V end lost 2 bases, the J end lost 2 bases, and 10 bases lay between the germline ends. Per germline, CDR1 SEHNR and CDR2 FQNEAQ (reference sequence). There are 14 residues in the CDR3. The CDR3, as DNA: TGTGCCAGCAGCTTAACGGAGTCCGCCTACGAGCAGTACTTC. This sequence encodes CASSLTESAYEQYF.

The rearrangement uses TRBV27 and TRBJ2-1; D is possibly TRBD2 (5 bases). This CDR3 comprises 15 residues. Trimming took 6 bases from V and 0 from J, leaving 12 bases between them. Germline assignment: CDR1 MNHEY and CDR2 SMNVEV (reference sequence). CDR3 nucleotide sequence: TGTGCCAGCAGGTTCGGAGCGGCCTCCTACAATGAGCAGTTCTTC. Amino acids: CASRFGAASYNEQFF.

CDR3: CATSRDLVSLQHF. CDR3 nucleotides: TGTGCCACCAGCAGAGATTTGGTCAGCCTCCAGCATTTT. The chain has TRBV15 and TRBJ1-5; no definite D call. Trimming took off 0 bases at V and 12 bases at J, with 12 bases between the two ends. This CDR3 region has 13 residues. Looked up from germline, CDR1 is LNHNV and CDR2 is YYDKDF (reference sequence).

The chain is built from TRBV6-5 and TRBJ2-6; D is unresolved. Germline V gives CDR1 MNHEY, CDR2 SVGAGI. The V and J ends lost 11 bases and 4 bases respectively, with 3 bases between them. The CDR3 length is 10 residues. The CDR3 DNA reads TGTGCCTCCGGGGCCAACGTCCTGACTTTC. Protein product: CASGANVLTF.

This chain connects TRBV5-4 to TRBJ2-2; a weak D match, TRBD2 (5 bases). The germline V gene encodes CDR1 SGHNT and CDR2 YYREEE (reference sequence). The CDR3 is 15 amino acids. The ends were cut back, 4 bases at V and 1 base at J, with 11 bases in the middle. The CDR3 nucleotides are TGTGCCAGCAGCCCCCCCGGGGAGAACACCGGGGAGCTGTTTTTT. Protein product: CASSPPGENTGELFF.